This T cell receptor (beta chain) originates from a study of blood T cells in healthy people across ages. This clonotype was counted a few times. Germline V gene data show CDR1 as MNHNY and CDR2 as SVGAGI (reference sequence). V shed 0 bases and J shed 11 bases, with 19 bases lying between them. The CDR3 sequence is 15 residues long. A second 7 to 11 cycle PCR used barcoded and J-beta primers. TCRdb used MiXCR to reprocess the 5' RACE reads, holding one entry per CDR3 protein. The profile covers over 600,000 distinct CDR3 sequences, with more than 55% appearing a single time and roughly 26% taken by the ten largest.

This TCR derives from a man aged 35 to 55 in good health. The material sequenced was blood. This rearrangement joins TRBV6-6 to TRBJ1-1; maybe TRBD1 (5 bases). Here the CDR3 reads CASSYSFNAGFQAFF. In DNA form, the CDR3 reads TGTGCCAGCAGTTACTCATTTAATGCAGGGTTTCAGGCTTTCTTT.